One and the same sample provided the 10 T cell receptor beta chains below, sequenced in a study of Ad26.COV2.S vaccination and SARS-CoV-2 variants. Assay: immunoSEQ multiplex PCR; the TCRdb copy retains only in-frame clones and omits some. The sample includes some 480,000 clones, around nine tenths of them seen just once. Treatment noted: around 19 received Ad26.COV2.S at low or high dose, single or two shots; roughly five received placebo; per-sample allocation not given. Samples came from day 63 after the first vaccine or placebo injection. The material was peripheral blood, obtained in a trial of Ad26.COV2.S vaccine versus placebo. These receptors were obtained from a person aged 18-60 years who received the Ad26.COV2.S COVID-19 vaccine or a placebo.

The gene calls are TRBV5-4 and TRBJ2-1; TRBD2 agrees at 11 bases. This CDR3 contains 15 residues. Germline CDR1 reads SGHNT; CDR2 reads YYREEE (reference sequence). J gave up 10 bases and V 4 bases, and 10 bases lay outside the gene matches. CDR3 nucleotide sequence: TGTGCCAGCAGCCCCGACACACTAGCGGGAGCCGAGCAGTTCTTC. Protein product: CASSPDTLAGAEQFF.

V usage is TRBV28 and J usage is TRBJ1-3; D is unresolved. This CDR3 has 16 residues. Germline assignment: CDR1 MDHEN and CDR2 SYDVKM. Trimming shortened V by 3 bases and J by 0 bases, and 12 bases separated the two germline ends. CDR3 DNA: TGTGCCAGCAGTTTCGTACGAGGCCCCTCTGGAAACACCATATATTTT. The encoded protein is CASSFVRGPSGNTIYF.

The chain couples TRBV11-3 to TRBJ2-1; 8 bases map to TRBD2. With 0 bases clipped from V and 8 bases from J, the junction kept 9 bases outside the gene matches. This CDR3 comprises 16 residues. CDR1 and CDR2 (germline): SGHNT, YENEEA. CDR3 residues: CASSLEGSGSRYEQFF. The CDR3 DNA follows: TGTGCCAGCAGCTTAGAGGGCAGCGGGAGTCGGTATGAGCAGTTCTTC.

The chain recombines TRBV5-6 with TRBJ2-7; possible D gene TRBD2, 7 bases. The V gene's germline CDR1 is SGHDT and CDR2 YYEEEE. The V gene lost 4 bases and the J gene lost 2 bases, with 25 bases spanning the gap. The CDR3 totals 18 residues. In DNA, the CDR3 is TGTGCCAGCAGCCAACCCGCCATCGGACAGCGGGACACCTACGAGCAGTACTTC. This encodes CASSQPAIGQRDTYEQYF.

The V and J genes are TRBV28 and TRBJ2-1; no definite D call. The CDR3 length is 15 residues. Trimming removed 7 bases at V and 1 base at J, with 14 bases between. The germline V gene has CDR1 MDHEN and CDR2 SYDVKM. CDR3 sequence (DNA): TGTGCCAGCAACGAGCCTACTGGGTCCTACAATGAGCAGTTCTTC. Its translation: CASNEPTGSYNEQFF.

This chain links TRBV28 with TRBJ1-3, with a tentative D call TRBD1 (5 bases). V was shortened by 0 bases and J by 2 bases, with 14 bases between the two germline ends. Germline V gene sequence: CDR1 MDHEN, CDR2 SYDVKM. The CDR3 is 17 amino acids. The CDR3 sequence: CASSLWTGTPAGNTIYF. DNA for the CDR3: TGTGCCAGCAGTTTATGGACCGGGACGCCCGCTGGAAACACCATATATTTT.

The V gene is TRBV7-6, the J gene TRBJ1-1; D is perhaps TRBD1 (6 bases). V gave up 5 bases and J gave up 1 base, with 8 bases separating them. The germline V gene has CDR1 SGHVS and CDR2 FNYEAQ. CDR3 length equals 13 residues. This chain's CDR3 is CASSLTGNTEAFF. The CDR3 DNA sequence: TGTGCCAGCAGCCTGACAGGGAACACTGAAGCTTTCTTT.

The V call is TRBV4-3, the J call TRBJ1-6; D is perhaps TRBD1 (6 bases). The CDR3 spans 18 residues. Germline CDR1 and CDR2: LGHNA and YSLEER. Trimming cost V 4 bases and J 5 bases, with 21 bases left between them. The CDR3 here is CASSRTELGVADNSPLHF. The CDR3 coding sequence is TGCGCCAGCAGCCGGACAGAGTTGGGGGTTGCTGATAATTCACCCCTCCACTTT.

This rearrangement joins TRBV19 to TRBJ2-7; 7 bases are a match to TRBD1. With 1 base clipped from V and 3 bases from J, the junction kept 15 bases outside the gene matches. Germline lookup yields CDR1 LNHDA and CDR2 SQIVND (reference sequence). The CDR3 extends over 18 amino acids. This CDR3 reads CASSIVLTGTVGSYEQYF. The CDR3 DNA is TGTGCCAGTAGTATAGTCCTAACCGGGACAGTGGGGAGCTACGAGCAGTACTTC. The whole variable domain, remainder taken from reference TRBV19 and TRBJ2-7, is DGGITQSPKYLFRKEGQNVTLSCEQNLNHDAMYWYRQDPGQGLRLIYYSQIVNDFQKGDIAEGYSVSREKKESFPLTVTSAQKNPTAFYLCASSIVLTGTVGSYEQYFGPGTRLTVT.

The DNA for the CDR3 is TGTGCCAGCCGGGGGCTCCGCAATCAGCCCCAGCATTTT. It yields the protein CASRGLRNQPQHF. This chain uses TRBV2 with TRBJ1-5; TRBD1 is a possible D gene (6 bases). The V end lost 8 bases, the J end lost 2 bases, and 10 bases lay between the germline ends. The CDR3 spans 13 residues. Per germline, CDR1 SNHLY and CDR2 FYNNEI.